These T cell receptor beta chains were read from a single sample in a study of OX40 agonist ivuxolimab in advanced cancers. The repertoire was sequenced with immunoSEQ multiplex PCR; TCRdb's copy has only in-frame clones and lacks some. The sample carries about 70,000 clones, about 73% recorded once. This specimen consisted of CD4+ or CD8+ T cells sorted from blood, obtained in a trial of the OX40 agonist ivuxolimab. The receptors were sampled from an adult with an advanced solid tumor such as melanoma, head and neck, liver or kidney cancer. Each CDR3 is given with its conserved first and last residue. The D gene is left open where the match is weak. Not every row has a clone size; where given, it reads once, few, many or a size class.

v_call	clone_size	d_call	j_call	cdr3_nt	cdr3_aa
TRBV27	.	.	TRBJ2-5	TGTGCCAGCAGTTTATCTAAGGGGAGGGGGCCAGAGACCCAGTACTTC	CASSLSKGRGPETQYF
TRBV27	.	.	TRBJ2-3	TGTGCCAGCAGTTTAAGGATCGGGGGCAGGGTCACAGATACGCAGTATTTT	CASSLRIGGRVTDTQYF
TRBV28	once	.	TRBJ2-5	TGTGCCAGCAGCCCTAGGGGGAAACCCCAAGAGACCCAGTACTTC	CASSPRGKPQETQYF
TRBV2	.	TRBD2	TRBJ2-2	TGTGCCAGCAGTGGGGTAGCGGGAGTTTTGTATAACGGGGAGCTGTTTTTT	CASSGVAGVLYNGELFF
TRBV5-6	once	TRBD1	TRBJ2-3	TGTGCCAGCAGCGAGACAGGGGGCAAAGATACGCAGTATTTT	CASSETGGKDTQYF
TRBV6-5	.	TRBD1	TRBJ1-6	TGTGCCAGCAGTTACTCGACAGGGGCCAATTCACCCCTCCACTTT	CASSYSTGANSPLHF
TRBV5-1	.	.	TRBJ2-1	TGCGCCAGCAGGGAGGGGGTAGTTAATGAGCAGTTCTTC	CASREGVVNEQFF
TRBV5-1	.	.	TRBJ2-3	TGCGCCAGCAGCTTGGGGGCGGTCTTTAGCACAGATACGCAGTATTTT	CASSLGAVFSTDTQYF
TRBV4-1	.	.	TRBJ2-7	TGCGCCAGCAGCCAAGGGCAGGGAACCTACGAGCAGTACTTC	CASSQGQGTYEQYF
TRBV6-5	.	.	TRBJ2-7	TGTGCCAGCAGGTCCAGGGTCGGAGAGTCCTACGAGCAGTACTTC	CASRSRVGESYEQYF
TRBV9	few	.	TRBJ1-2	TGTGCCAGCAGCGTAGGTCTGGGGAGCTCAAACTATGGCTACACCTTC	CASSVGLGSSNYGYTF
TRBV2	.	.	TRBJ2-7	TGTGCCAGCCGGGGTCGGACGGACGCCTACGAGCAGTACTTC	CASRGRTDAYEQYF
TRBV27	.	.	TRBJ2-1	TGTGCCAGCAGCCTAAATACAGGGGGGGTGATCTTC	CASSLNTGGVIF
TRBV5-1	.	TRBD2	TRBJ2-7	TGCGCCAGCAGCTTGGCACTAGCGGGGGGAACCTACGAGCAGTACTTC	CASSLALAGGTYEQYF
TRBV13	.	.	TRBJ2-3	TGTGCCAGCAGCCCTCGGGGTCTTGGAACAGATACGCAGTATTTT	CASSPRGLGTDTQYF
TRBV5-1	.	TRBD2	TRBJ2-1	TGCGCCAGCAGCCCAGCGGGGGGGAATGAGCAGTTCTTC	CASSPAGGNEQFF
TRBV7-8	.	.	TRBJ2-3	TGTGCCAGCAGCTTAACTAGGGTCCAGTATTTT	CASSLTRVQYF
TRBV14	.	.	TRBJ2-1	TGTGCCAGCAGCCCGAGTGGGAATGAGCAGTTCTTC	CASSPSGNEQFF
TRBV9	.	TRBD1	TRBJ1-2	TGTGCCAGCAGCCCCGACAGGGGCTATGGCTACACCTTC	CASSPDRGYGYTF
TRBV30	.	.	TRBJ1-4	TGTGCCTGGAGTAGGTTTCGAGGGGGGCAGAATGAAAAACTGTTTTTT	CAWSRFRGGQNEKLFF
TRBV30	.	.	TRBJ1-1	TGTGCCTGGCGCGCCAACACTGAAGCTTTCTTT	CAWRANTEAFF
TRBV5-1	.	.	TRBJ1-4	TGCGCCAGCAGCTCCCAACAGGGAACTAATGAAAAACTGTTTTTT	CASSSQQGTNEKLFF
TRBV27	.	TRBD1	TRBJ1-5	TGTGCCAGCAGCCGGACAGGGGGCGTCTTTGGTCAGCCCCAGCATTTT	CASSRTGGVFGQPQHF
TRBV29-1	.	TRBD2	TRBJ2-7	TGCAGCGTTGTTCGGGGACTAGCGGGCGAGCAGTACTTC	CSVVRGLAGEQYF
TRBV20-1	few	.	TRBJ2-7	TGCAGTGCGCAGCCAGAGCACGAGCAGTACTTC	CSAQPEHEQYF
TRBV28	.	.	TRBJ2-7	TGTGCCAGCAGTCCGCGCAACAGGAGGGACTCCTACGAGCAGTACTTC	CASSPRNRRDSYEQYF
TRBV11-3	few	.	TRBJ1-1	TGTGCCAGCAGCCGCGAAGAGGGCACTGAAGCTTTCTTT	CASSREEGTEAFF
TRBV27	.	TRBD1	TRBJ1-2	TGTGCCAGCAGTCTTAGGGACAGGGAGGGCTACACCTTC	CASSLRDREGYTF
TRBV20-1	.	.	TRBJ2-7	TGCAGTGCTAGAGATCCGTACGAGCAGTACTTC	CSARDPYEQYF
TRBV13	.	.	TRBJ2-7	TGTGCCAGCAGCTTTACACCCTACGAGCAGTACTTC	CASSFTPYEQYF
TRBV12-5	few	TRBD1	TRBJ1-2	TGTGCTAGTGGTTTGGTACGGCAGGGGGAAGGCTACACCTTC	CASGLVRQGEGYTF
TRBV18	.	.	TRBJ1-6	TGTGCCAGCTCGGAGGCGGGGGTTCGGTCCTATAATTCACCCCTCCACTTT	CASSEAGVRSYNSPLHF
TRBV19	.	.	TRBJ2-2	TGTGCCAGTAGTATTCGGGGGGCGACAGGGCGCGCGAACACCGGGGAGCTGTTTTTT	CASSIRGATGRANTGELFF
TRBV18	few	.	TRBJ2-2	TGTGCCAGCTCACCCTCTCACGGGGGGGAGCTGTTTTTT	CASSPSHGGELFF
TRBV6-5	.	TRBD2	TRBJ2-1	TGTGCCAGCAGTCCCCGTCGGGAGGGGAATGAGCAGTTCTTC	CASSPRREGNEQFF
TRBV27	.	.	TRBJ2-2	TGTGCCAGCAGTCCATACAAATGGTACCCCGACGGGACCGGGGAGCTGTTTTTT	CASSPYKWYPDGTGELFF
TRBV29-1	.	TRBD1	TRBJ2-2	TGCAGCGCCGGGGCCGGGACAGGGAACACCGGGGAGCTGTTTTTT	CSAGAGTGNTGELFF
TRBV19	.	.	TRBJ1-4	TGTGCCAGTAGGTCGGGTTTAGGTGAAAAACTGTTTTTT	CASRSGLGEKLFF
TRBV11-2	.	.	TRBJ2-1	TGTGCCAGCAGCTTAGCTCACACCTACAATGAGCAGTTCTTC	CASSLAHTYNEQFF
TRBV5-1	.	.	TRBJ1-6	TGCGCCAGCAGCGATCGGGTGAGCTCCTATAATTCACCCCTCCACTTT	CASSDRVSSYNSPLHF
TRBV28	few	.	TRBJ1-1	TGTGCCAGCAGTTCCCCAGGTGTAAGCCTGAACACTGAAGCTTTCTTT	CASSSPGVSLNTEAFF
TRBV9	.	.	TRBJ2-7	TGTGCCAGCAGCCCCCAGGCTAGCGCGTACGAGCAGTACTTC	CASSPQASAYEQYF
TRBV28	.	.	TRBJ1-2	TGTGCCAGCAGTGCTAGGTATGGCTACACCTTC	CASSARYGYTF
TRBV6-1	.	TRBD1	TRBJ1-1	TGTGCCAGCAGTACCCGACAGGGCAGAACTGAAGCTTTCTTT	CASSTRQGRTEAFF
TRBV6-1	once	.	TRBJ1-1	TGTGCCAGCAGCGAACCTCCCACTCGCTTGAACACTGAAGCTTTCTTT	CASSEPPTRLNTEAFF
TRBV7-2	.	.	TRBJ1-1	TGTGCCAGCAGCCATACAGGGCGGACTGAAGCTTTCTTT	CASSHTGRTEAFF
TRBV7-9	many	.	TRBJ2-7	TGTGCCAGCAGCTTAGAAGGTCGGGGCGGCTACGAGCAGTACTTC	CASSLEGRGGYEQYF
TRBV11-2	.	.	TRBJ1-5	TGTGCCAGCAGCTTTCGGGAAAATCAGCCCCAGCATTTT	CASSFRENQPQHF
TRBV9	.	.	TRBJ2-7	TGTGCCAGCAGCGCTCGTTTAACGACAGTCAACGAGCAGTACTTC	CASSARLTTVNEQYF
TRBV2	.	.	TRBJ2-7	TGTGCCAGCAGTGTAATATTGGGCGAGCAGTACTTC	CASSVILGEQYF
TRBV7-6	once	.	TRBJ2-5	TGTGCCAGCAGCTTGGGGACTGATACCCAGTACTTC	CASSLGTDTQYF
TRBV5-1	once	.	TRBJ2-6	TGCGCCAGCAGCTTTGGCTTCTGGCCCACGGGAGCCACCGTCTCTGGGGCCAACGTCCTGACTTTC	CASSFGFWPTGATVSGANVLTF
TRBV28	.	.	TRBJ1-6	TGTGCCAGCAGTCCACCGGGACAAGGAAATTCACCCCTCCACTTT	CASSPPGQGNSPLHF
TRBV10-3	.	TRBD1	TRBJ2-1	TGTGCCATCAGTGAGTGGACAGGGGGCAATGAGCAGTTCTTC	CAISEWTGGNEQFF